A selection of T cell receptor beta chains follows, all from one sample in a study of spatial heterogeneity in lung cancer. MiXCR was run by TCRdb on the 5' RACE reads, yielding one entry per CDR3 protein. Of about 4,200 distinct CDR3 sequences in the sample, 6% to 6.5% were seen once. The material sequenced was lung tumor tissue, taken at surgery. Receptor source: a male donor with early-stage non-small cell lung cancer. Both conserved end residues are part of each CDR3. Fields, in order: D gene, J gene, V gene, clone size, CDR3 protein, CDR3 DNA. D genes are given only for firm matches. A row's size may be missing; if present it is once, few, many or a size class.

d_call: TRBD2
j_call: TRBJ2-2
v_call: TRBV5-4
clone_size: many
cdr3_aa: CASSLAGANTGELFF
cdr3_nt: TGTGCCAGCAGCCTAGCGGGGGCTAACACCGGGGAGCTGTTTTTT

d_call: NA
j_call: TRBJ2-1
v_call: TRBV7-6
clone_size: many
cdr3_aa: CASRGALHNEQFF
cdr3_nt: TGTGCCAGCAGGGGGGCCCTACACAATGAGCAGTTCTTC

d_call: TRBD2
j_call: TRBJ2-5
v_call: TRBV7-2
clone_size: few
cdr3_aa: CASSLRGLGETQYF
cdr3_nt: TGTGCCAGCAGCTTACGTGGACTAGGGGAGACCCAGTACTTC

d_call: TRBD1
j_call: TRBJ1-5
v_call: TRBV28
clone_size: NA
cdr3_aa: CASRPYDRDNQPQHF
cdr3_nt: TGTGCCAGCAGGCCTTACGACAGGGATAATCAGCCCCAGCATTTT

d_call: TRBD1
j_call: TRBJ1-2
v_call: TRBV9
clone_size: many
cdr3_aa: CASSADRAAWGSFNYGYTF
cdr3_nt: TGTGCCAGCAGCGCGGACAGGGCAGCTTGGGGCAGCTTTAACTATGGCTACACCTTC

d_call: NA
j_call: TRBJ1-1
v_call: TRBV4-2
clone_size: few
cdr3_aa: CASSQDVGDRAVF
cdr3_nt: TGTGCCAGCAGCCAAGATGTGGGGGACCGCGCTGTCTTT

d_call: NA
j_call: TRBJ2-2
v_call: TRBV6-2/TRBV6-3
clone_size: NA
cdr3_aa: CASSYSRTTGELFF
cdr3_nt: TGTGCCAGCAGTTACTCGAGAACAACCGGGGAGCTGTTTTTT

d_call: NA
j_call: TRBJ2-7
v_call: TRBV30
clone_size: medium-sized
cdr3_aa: CAWSAGVYEQYF
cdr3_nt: TGTGCCTGGAGTGCGGGGGTCTACGAGCAGTACTTC

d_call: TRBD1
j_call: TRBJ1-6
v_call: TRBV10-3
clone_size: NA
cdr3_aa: CAISEGTGMALHF
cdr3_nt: TGTGCCATCAGTGAGGGGACAGGAATGGCCCTCCACTTT

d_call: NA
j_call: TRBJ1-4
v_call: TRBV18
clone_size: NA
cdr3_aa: CASSQDSNNEKLFF
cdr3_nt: TGTGCCAGCTCCCAGGACAGTAATAATGAAAAACTGTTTTTT

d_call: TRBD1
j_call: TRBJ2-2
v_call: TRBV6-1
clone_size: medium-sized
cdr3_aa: CASSGTGSGELFF
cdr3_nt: TGTGCCAGCAGTGGGACAGGGTCCGGGGAGCTGTTTTTT

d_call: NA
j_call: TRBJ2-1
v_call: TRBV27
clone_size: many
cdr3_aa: CASSLPAFGGPPNEQFF
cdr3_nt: TGTGCCAGCAGTTTACCCGCTTTCGGGGGACCTCCCAATGAGCAGTTCTTC

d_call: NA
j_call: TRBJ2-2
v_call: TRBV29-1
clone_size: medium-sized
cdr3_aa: CSVEEAGSNTGELFF
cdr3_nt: TGCAGCGTTGAAGAGGCGGGTTCGAACACCGGGGAGCTGTTTTTT

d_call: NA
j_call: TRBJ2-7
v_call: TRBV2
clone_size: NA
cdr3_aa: CASSVGRGYEQYF
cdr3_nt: TGTGCCAGCAGTGTTGGCAGGGGCTACGAGCAGTACTTC

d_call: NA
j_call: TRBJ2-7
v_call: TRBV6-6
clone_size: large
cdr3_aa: CASSYQGDSHEQYF
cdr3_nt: TGTGCCAGCAGTTACCAGGGGGACTCCCACGAGCAGTACTTC

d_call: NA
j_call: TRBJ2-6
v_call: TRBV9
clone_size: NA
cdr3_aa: CASSEQVVSGANVLTF
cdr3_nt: TGTGCCAGCAGCGAACAGGTCGTCTCTGGGGCCAACGTCCTGACTTTC

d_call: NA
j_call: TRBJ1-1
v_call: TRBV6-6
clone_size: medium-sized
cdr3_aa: CASSDTEAFF
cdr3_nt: TGTGCCAGTTCCGACACTGAAGCTTTCTTT

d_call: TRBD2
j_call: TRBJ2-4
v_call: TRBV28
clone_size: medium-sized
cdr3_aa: CAITSSGEGNIQYF
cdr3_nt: TGTGCCATCACCTCCTCCGGGGAGGGAAACATTCAGTACTTC

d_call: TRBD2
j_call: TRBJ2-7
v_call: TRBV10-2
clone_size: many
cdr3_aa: CASRAGQGGYEQYF
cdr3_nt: TGCGCCAGCAGAGCCGGGCAGGGAGGGTACGAGCAGTACTTC

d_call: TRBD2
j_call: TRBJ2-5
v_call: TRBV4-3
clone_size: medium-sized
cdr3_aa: CASSPGTSGGDWQETQYF
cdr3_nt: TGCGCCAGCAGCCCTGGGACTAGCGGGGGGGATTGGCAAGAGACCCAGTACTTC

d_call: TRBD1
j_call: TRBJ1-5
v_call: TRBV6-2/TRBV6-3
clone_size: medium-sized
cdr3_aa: CASSPRTGQSNQPQHF
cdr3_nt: TGTGCCAGCAGTCCCAGGACAGGGCAGAGCAATCAGCCCCAGCATTTT

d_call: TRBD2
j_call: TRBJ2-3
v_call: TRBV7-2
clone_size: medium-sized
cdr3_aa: CASSLVSGGAADTQYF
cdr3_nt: TGTGCCAGCAGCTTAGTTTCCGGGGGGGCAGCAGATACGCAGTATTTT

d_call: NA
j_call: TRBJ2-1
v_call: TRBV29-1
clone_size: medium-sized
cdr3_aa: CSVEVPPNEQFF
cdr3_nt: TGCAGCGTTGAAGTCCCGCCAAATGAGCAGTTCTTC

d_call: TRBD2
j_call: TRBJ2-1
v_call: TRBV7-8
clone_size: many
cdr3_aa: CASSLAFGRAHNEQFF
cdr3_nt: TGTGCCAGCAGCTTGGCCTTCGGGAGGGCGCATAATGAGCAGTTCTTC

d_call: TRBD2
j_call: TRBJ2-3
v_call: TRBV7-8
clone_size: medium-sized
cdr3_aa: CAAGRGEVTDTQYF
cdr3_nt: TGTGCAGCAGGGCGGGGGGAGGTCACAGATACGCAGTATTTT

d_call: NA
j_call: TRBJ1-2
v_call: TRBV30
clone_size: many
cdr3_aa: CAWSVRAGAYGYTF
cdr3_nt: TGTGCCTGGAGTGTACGGGCTGGGGCCTATGGCTACACCTTC

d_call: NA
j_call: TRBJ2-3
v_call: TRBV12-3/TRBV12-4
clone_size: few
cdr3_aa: CASKKSRTRTDTQYF
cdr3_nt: TGTGCCAGCAAAAAGTCCCGAACACGCACAGATACGCAGTATTTT

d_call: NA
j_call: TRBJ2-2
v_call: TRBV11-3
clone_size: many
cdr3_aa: CASSSDGNGELFF
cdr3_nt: TGTGCCAGCAGCTCTGACGGAAATGGGGAGCTGTTTTTT

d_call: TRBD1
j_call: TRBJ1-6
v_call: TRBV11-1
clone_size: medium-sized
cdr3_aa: CASSLRGQGGNSPLHF
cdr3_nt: TGTGCCAGCAGCTTACGTGGACAGGGGGGGAATTCACCCCTCCACTTT

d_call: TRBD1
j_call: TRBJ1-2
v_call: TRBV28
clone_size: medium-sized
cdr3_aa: CASSPRTGGNYGYTF
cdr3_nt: TGTGCCAGCAGTCCTAGGACAGGGGGCAACTATGGCTACACCTTC

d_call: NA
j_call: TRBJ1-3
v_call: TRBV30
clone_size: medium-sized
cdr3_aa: CAWSDANTIYF
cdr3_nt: TGTGCCTGGAGTGACGCTAACACCATATATTTT

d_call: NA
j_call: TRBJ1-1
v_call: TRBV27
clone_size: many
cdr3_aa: CASSLSRGTNTEAFF
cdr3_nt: TGTGCCAGCAGTTTATCGCGGGGGACGAACACTGAAGCTTTCTTT

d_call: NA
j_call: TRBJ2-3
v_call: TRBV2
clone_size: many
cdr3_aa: CASRPRGRTDTQYF
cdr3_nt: TGTGCCAGCAGGCCCAGGGGACGCACAGATACGCAGTATTTT

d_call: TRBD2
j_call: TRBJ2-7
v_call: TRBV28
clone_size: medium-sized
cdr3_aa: CASSGFWAGAHEQYF
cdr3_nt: TGTGCCAGCAGTGGATTCTGGGCGGGAGCTCACGAGCAGTACTTC

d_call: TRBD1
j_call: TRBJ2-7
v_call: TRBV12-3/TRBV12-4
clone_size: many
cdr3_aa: CASSWTGEWTYEQYF
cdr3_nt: TGTGCCAGCAGTTGGACAGGGGAGTGGACCTACGAGCAGTACTTC

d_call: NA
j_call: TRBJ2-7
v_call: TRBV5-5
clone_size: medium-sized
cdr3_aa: CASSLGGYEQYF
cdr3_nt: TGTGCCAGCAGCTTGGGAGGCTACGAGCAGTACTTC

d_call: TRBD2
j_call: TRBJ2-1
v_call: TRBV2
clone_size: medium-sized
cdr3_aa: CASSLGLAGGNEQFF
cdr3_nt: TGTGCCAGCAGCCTGGGACTAGCGGGGGGCAATGAGCAGTTCTTC

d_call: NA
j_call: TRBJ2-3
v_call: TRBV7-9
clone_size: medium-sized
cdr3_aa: CASNWGLTDTQYF
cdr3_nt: TGTGCCAGCAATTGGGGGCTTACAGATACGCAGTATTTT